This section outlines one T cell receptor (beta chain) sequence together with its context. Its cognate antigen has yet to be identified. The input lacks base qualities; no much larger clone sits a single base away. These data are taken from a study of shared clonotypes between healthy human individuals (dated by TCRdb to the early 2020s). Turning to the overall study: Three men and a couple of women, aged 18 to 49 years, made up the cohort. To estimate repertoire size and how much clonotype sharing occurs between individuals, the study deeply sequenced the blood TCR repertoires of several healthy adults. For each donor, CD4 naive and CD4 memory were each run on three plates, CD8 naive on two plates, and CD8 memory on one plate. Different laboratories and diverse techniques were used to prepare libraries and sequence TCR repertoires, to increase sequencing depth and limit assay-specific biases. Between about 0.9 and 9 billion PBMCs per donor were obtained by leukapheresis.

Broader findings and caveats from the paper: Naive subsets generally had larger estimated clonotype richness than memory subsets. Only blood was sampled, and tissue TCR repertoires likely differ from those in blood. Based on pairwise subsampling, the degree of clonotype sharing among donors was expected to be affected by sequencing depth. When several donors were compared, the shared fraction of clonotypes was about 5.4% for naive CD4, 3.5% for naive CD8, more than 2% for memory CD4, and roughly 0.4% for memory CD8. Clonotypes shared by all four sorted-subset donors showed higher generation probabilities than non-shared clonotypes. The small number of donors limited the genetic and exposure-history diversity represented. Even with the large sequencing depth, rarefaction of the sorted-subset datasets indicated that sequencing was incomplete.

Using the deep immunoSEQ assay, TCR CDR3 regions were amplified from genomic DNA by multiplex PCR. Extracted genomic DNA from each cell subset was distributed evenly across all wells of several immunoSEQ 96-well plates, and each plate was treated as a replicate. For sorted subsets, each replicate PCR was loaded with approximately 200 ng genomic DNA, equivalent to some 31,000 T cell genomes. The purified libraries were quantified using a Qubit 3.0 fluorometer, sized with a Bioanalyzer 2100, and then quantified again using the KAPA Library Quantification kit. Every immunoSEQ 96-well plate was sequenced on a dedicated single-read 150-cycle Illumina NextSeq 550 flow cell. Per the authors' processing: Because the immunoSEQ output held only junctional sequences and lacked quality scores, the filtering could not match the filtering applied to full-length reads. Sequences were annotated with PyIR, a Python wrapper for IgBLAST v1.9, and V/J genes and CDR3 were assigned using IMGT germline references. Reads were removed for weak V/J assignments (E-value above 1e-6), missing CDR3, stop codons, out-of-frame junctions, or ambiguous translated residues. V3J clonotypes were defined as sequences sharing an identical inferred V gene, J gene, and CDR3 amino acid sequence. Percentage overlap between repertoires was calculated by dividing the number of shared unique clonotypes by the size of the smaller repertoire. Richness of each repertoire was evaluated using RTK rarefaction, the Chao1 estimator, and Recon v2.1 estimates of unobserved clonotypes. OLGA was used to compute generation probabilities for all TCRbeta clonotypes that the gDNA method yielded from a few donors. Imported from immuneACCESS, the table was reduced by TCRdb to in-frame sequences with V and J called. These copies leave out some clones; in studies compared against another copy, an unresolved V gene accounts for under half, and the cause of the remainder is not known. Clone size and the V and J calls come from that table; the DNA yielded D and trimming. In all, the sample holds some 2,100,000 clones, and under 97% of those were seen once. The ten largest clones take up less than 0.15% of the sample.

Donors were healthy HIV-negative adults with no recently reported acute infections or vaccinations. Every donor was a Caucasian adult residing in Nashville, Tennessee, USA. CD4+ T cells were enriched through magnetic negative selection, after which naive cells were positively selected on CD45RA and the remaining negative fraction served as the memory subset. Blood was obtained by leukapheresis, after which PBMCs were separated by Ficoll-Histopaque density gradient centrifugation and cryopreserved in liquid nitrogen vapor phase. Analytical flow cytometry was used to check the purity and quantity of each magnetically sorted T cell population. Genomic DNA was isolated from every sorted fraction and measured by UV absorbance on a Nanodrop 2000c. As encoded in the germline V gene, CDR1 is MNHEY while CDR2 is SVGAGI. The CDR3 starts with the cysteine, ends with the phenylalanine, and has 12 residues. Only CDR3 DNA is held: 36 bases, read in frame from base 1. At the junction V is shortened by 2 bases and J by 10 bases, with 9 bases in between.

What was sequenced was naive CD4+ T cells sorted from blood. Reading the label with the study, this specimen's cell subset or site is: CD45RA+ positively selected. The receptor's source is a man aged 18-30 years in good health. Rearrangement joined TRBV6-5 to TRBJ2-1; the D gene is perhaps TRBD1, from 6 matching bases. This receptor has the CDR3 CASSYLQGEQFF. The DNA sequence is TGTGCCAGCAGTTACCTACAGGGAGAGCAGTTCTTC.